This T cell receptor (beta chain) was documented in a study of blood T cell repertoires in COVID-19. Overall study: Collection of acute and convalescent COVID-19 samples took place in the United States, Italy and Spain.

Authors' methods: Reference gene primer amplification in the assay estimated nucleated cell counts. The method was immunoSEQ multiplex PCR; TCRdb's version includes in-frame clones alone and lacks a portion of them. The DNA gave D and trimming, while V, J and clone size come from that table. The sample has 130,000 to 150,000 clones, 85% to 90% seen once. The CDR3 runs to 15 residues. CDR1 and CDR2 (germline): LNHDA, SQIVND (reference sequence). V lost 4 bases to trimming and J lost 1 base; unmatched junction nucleotides: 3. The sample was peripheral blood. This TCR came from a human donor in a cohort sampled during active COVID-19. The rearrangement uses TRBV19 and TRBJ1-1, with 10 positions matching TRBD1. This CDR3 is CASSTRDRGNTEAFF. CDR3 DNA sequence: TGTGCCAGTAGTACTCGGGACAGGGGGAACACTGAAGCTTTCTTT.